Following are 29 T cell receptor beta chains from one sample sequenced in a study of blood T cell repertoires in COVID-19 (TCRdb year 2020). The receptor library was made with the immunoSEQ multiplex PCR assay. The source is immuneACCESS, and TCRdb retained only in-frame sequences with V and J called. Part of the clones is not carried over; for the studies checked, unresolved V genes explain less than half of this, and the remainder is unexplained. This sample is represented by 200,000 to 250,000 clones; about 91% of them were singletons. More than 1.4% of the sample rests with the top ten. The sample consisted of peripheral blood. These receptors were collected from a man between 18 and 29 years old with active or convalescent COVID-19.

The chain combines TRBV7-9 with TRBJ2-3; 11 nucleotides agree with TRBD2. Germline CDR1 and CDR2: SEHNR and FQNEAQ (reference sequence). The CDR3 sequence is 18 residues long. The trim removed 6 bases at V and 6 bases at J, leaving 17 bases unmatched. CDR3 nucleotides: TGTGCCAGCAGTGAAAGATTAGCGGGAGGGTTCGATGAGGATACGCAGTATTTT. It translates to CASSERLAGGFDEDTQYF.

The chain couples TRBV5-1 to TRBJ2-7, with 8 bases aligning to TRBD2. V shed 1 base and J 6 bases; nucleotides not matched to a gene: 12. Germline V gives CDR1 SGHRS, CDR2 YFSETQ. This CDR3 contains 16 residues. Here the CDR3 DNA reads TGCGCCAGCAGCTTGAGCGGGAGCCTCACTTCGGGCGAGCAGTACTTC. Amino acids: CASSLSGSLTSGEQYF.

The V call is TRBV5-1, the J call TRBJ2-7, with 8 nucleotides matching TRBD2. The CDR3 is made up of 15 amino acids. J was trimmed by 6 bases and V by 0 bases; bases with no gene match: 8. Germline V gives CDR1 SGHRS, CDR2 YFSETQ. The CDR3 DNA follows: TGCGCCAGCAGCTTGGAGGGACTAGAAGTCTCCGAGCAGTACTTC. Translated, it gives CASSLEGLEVSEQYF.

On this clone itself: An end of the junction does not agree with germline; a read error may underlie this. The chain recombines TRBV3-1 (or the pseudogene TRBV3-2) with TRBJ1-2; D not certain. CDR3 length equals 14 residues. Germline loops: CDR1 LGHDT, CDR2 YNNKEL (reference sequence). In DNA form, the CDR3 reads TGTGCCAGCAGACAAGACGGACTGATCTATGGCTACACCTTC. It yields the protein CASRQDGLIYGYTF.

Written as DNA, the CDR3 is TGCGCCAGCAGCCAATCGGGGGGAGAGACCCAGTACTTC. Translation: CASSQSGGETQYF. The chain uses TRBV4-3 and TRBJ2-5, with TRBD2 matching 7 bases. V shed 2 bases, J shed 4 bases, and the junction held 1 base outside the gene matches. This CDR3 region has 13 residues. Germline V gives CDR1 LGHNA, CDR2 YSLEER.

V gene TRBV5-1 combines with J gene TRBJ1-1; 8 bases line up with TRBD1. CDR1 is SGHRS, CDR2 YFSETQ, per germline. The CDR3 contains 15 residues. Trimming removed 2 bases from V and 1 base from J; junction bases left unmatched: 4. The CDR3 sequence is CASSLQQGANTEAFF. CDR3 coding DNA: TGCGCCAGCAGCTTACAGCAGGGGGCGAACACTGAAGCTTTCTTT.

This clone was observed a single time. J is TRBJ1-6 and V is TRBV28; TRBD1 matches at 9 bases. The CDR3 covers 15 residues. Trimming cost V 8 bases and J 7 bases; bases outside gene matches: 9. Germline assignment: CDR1 MDHEN and CDR2 SYDVKM. The CDR3, as DNA: TGTGCCAGCGGTACTACAGGGGGCCGGAATTCACCCCTCCACTTT. It translates to CASGTTGGRNSPLHF.

This CDR3 reads CASRLVGGDPPYNEQFF. CDR3 bases: TGTGCAAGTCGCTTAGTCGGCGGAGACCCTCCTTACAATGAGCAGTTCTTC. The chain joins TRBV12-2 to TRBJ2-1; TRBD2, as called in the table, went unchecked against the DNA. TRBV12-2 is a recognized pseudogene. This CDR3 spans 17 amino acids.

In its sample, this clone was seen once. J is TRBJ1-1 and V is TRBV10-3, with TRBD1 matching 7 bases. The CDR3 runs 14 residues. J gave up 4 bases and V 6 bases, and 8 bases lay outside the gene matches. The germline V gene encodes CDR1 ENHRY and CDR2 SYGVKD. CDR3 residues: CAIRTTGPATEAFF. The CDR3 coding sequence is TGTGCCATCAGAACGACAGGGCCGGCCACTGAAGCTTTCTTT.

The chain carries TRBV18 and TRBJ2-2; D remains ambiguous. V lost 6 bases to trimming and J lost 6 bases, with 11 bases between them. From germline, CDR1 is KGHSH and CDR2 LQKENI. This CDR3 region has 13 residues. The CDR3 sequence: CASSLESAGELFF. The CDR3 bases are TGTGCCAGCTCGCTTGAGTCGGCCGGGGAGCTGTTTTTT.

In this sample, this clone turned up once. The chain combines TRBV29-1 with TRBJ2-1, with TRBD2 matching over 7 bases. CDR1 is SQVTM and CDR2 is ANQGSEA in the germline V gene. The CDR3 spans 15 residues. J gave up 7 bases and V 3 bases, and 12 bases lay outside the gene matches. The CDR3 DNA reads as TGCAGCGTTGATGGGAGGGAGAGGGGATTAAATGAGCAGTTCTTC. Translated: CSVDGRERGLNEQFF.

In DNA, the CDR3 is TGTGCCAGCCCCCGTCCGGAGACAGGGGGCGATAGTAAAGCCAACGTCCTGACTTTC. Its translation is CASPRPETGGDSKANVLTF. The rearrangement uses TRBV28 and TRBJ2-6, with 10 bases aligning to TRBD1. The CDR3 contains 19 residues. The germline V gene encodes CDR1 MDHEN and CDR2 SYDVKM. Trimming at V came to 8 bases and at J to 7 bases, leaving 20 bases not matched to a gene.

Only a few counts were recorded for this clone. V usage is TRBV30 and J usage is TRBJ1-1; D is unresolved. The V and J ends lost 8 bases and 2 bases respectively, with 12 bases between them. From germline, CDR1 is GTSNPN and CDR2 SVGIG (reference sequence). The CDR3 sequence is 12 residues long. CDR3 DNA sequence: TGTGCCCGTCGCCGCGGTAACACTGAAGCTTTCTTT. Translating gives CARRRGNTEAFF.

The chain has TRBV5-4 and TRBJ2-2, with 13 positions matching TRBD2. Germline CDR1 reads SGHNT; CDR2 reads YYREEE (reference sequence). V shed 3 bases, J shed 4 bases, and the junction held 3 bases outside the gene matches. This CDR3 is 16 amino acids long. The DNA for the CDR3 is TGTGCCAGCAGCTCAGGACTAGCGGGAGCCACCGGGGAGCTGTTTTTT. As protein: CASSSGLAGATGELFF.

In this sample, this clone turned up once. This sequence joins TRBV11-3 and TRBJ1-1; D is undetermined. Germline V gene data show CDR1 as SGHNT and CDR2 as YENEEA. The CDR3 has 15 residues. Deletions cut 5 bases from V and 0 bases from J, with 13 bases between. The CDR3 loop reads CASSPRGTMNTEAFF. The DNA of the CDR3 is TGTGCCAGCAGCCCAAGAGGCACAATGAACACTGAAGCTTTCTTT.

V and J are TRBV21-1 and TRBJ2-1; the table's TRBD2 call for D was not verified on the DNA. TRBV21-1 is an annotated pseudogene. The CDR3 loop spans 15 amino acids. CDR3 sequence: CASSKLAAPYNEQFF. In DNA form, the CDR3 reads TGTGCCAGCAGCAAATTAGCCGCCCCCTACAATGAGCAGTTCTTC.

This chain links TRBV30 with TRBJ2-2; 7 nucleotides match TRBD2. The CDR3 is 16 residues long. V shed 1 base, J shed 6 bases, and the junction held 11 bases outside the gene matches. In germline, CDR1 is GTSNPN, CDR2 SVGIG (reference sequence). The CDR3 reads CAWSALSGISAGELFF. The CDR3, as DNA: TGTGCCTGGAGTGCCTTAAGCGGGATAAGCGCCGGGGAGCTGTTTTTT.

The CDR3 region has the DNA TGCAGCGGCGGACAGGGGTGGACTGAAGCTTTCTTT. It encodes CSGGQGWTEAFF. The V and J genes are TRBV29-1 and TRBJ1-1; 9 nucleotides agree with TRBD1. Trimming at V came to 7 bases and at J to 5 bases, leaving 5 bases not matched to a gene. The CDR3 consists of 12 residues. Per the germline V gene, CDR1 is SQVTM and CDR2 is ANQGSEA.

The V and J genes are TRBV2 and TRBJ2-7; unclear D gene. The CDR3 spans 11 residues. Germline lookup yields CDR1 SNHLY and CDR2 FYNNEI. Deletions cut 3 bases from V and 6 bases from J, with 6 bases between. This CDR3 reads CASSERREQYF. The DNA of the CDR3 is TGTGCCAGCAGTGAGCGCCGCGAGCAGTACTTC.

This chain links TRBV4-3 with TRBJ1-3; D is ambiguous. V lost 2 bases, J lost 5 bases, and 10 bases lay in between. The CDR3 consists of 14 residues. Germline-derived CDR1 and CDR2 are LGHNA and YSLEER. The CDR3 bases are TGCGCCAGCAGCCAAATAGCGATCCGAAACACCATATATTTT. Amino acids: CASSQIAIRNTIYF.

The chain carries TRBV9 and TRBJ2-1, with a weak D call TRBD1 (5 bases). This CDR3 spans 17 amino acids. Germline V gene sequence: CDR1 SGDLS, CDR2 YYNGEE. Trimming shortened V by 4 bases and J by 2 bases, and 19 bases separated the two germline ends. The CDR3 bases are TGTGCCAGCAGCCCACAGGTTCGTAGTAAGGCCTACAATGAGCAGTTCTTC. Translated, it gives CASSPQVRSKAYNEQFF.

The chain uses TRBV18 and TRBJ2-7, with 10 bases lining up with TRBD1. Per germline, CDR1 KGHSH and CDR2 LQKENI. This CDR3 is built from 14 residues. Losses at the gene ends were 2 bases for V and 6 bases for J; bases not matched to a gene: 4. The CDR3 DNA follows: TGTGCCAGCTCACCAAAGACAGGGGGCGGCGAGCAGTACTTC. Amino acid sequence: CASSPKTGGGEQYF.

This clone came up once. This chain joins TRBV18 and TRBJ2-7, with 7 positions matching TRBD2. V lost 6 bases, J lost 5 bases, and 16 bases stayed unmatched. Germline assignment: CDR1 KGHSH and CDR2 LQKENI. There are 16 residues in the CDR3. The CDR3 DNA sequence: TGTGCCAGCTCCCCGAATGCCCCTGGTGGGGGGGACGAGCAGTACTTC. It specifies CASSPNAPGGGDEQYF.

The chain links TRBV19 to TRBJ1-2; TRBD1 is a possible D gene (5 bases). Germline V gene sequence: CDR1 LNHDA, CDR2 SQIVND (reference sequence). The germline V and J ends were trimmed by 3 bases and 7 bases, with 9 bases remaining between them. The CDR3 consists of 12 residues. As DNA, the CDR3 is TGTGCCAGTAGTATCGTCGGGGGTGGCTACACCTTC. Amino acids: CASSIVGGGYTF. Based on the CDR3 plus reference TRBV19 and TRBJ1-2, the full variable domain is DGGITQSPKYLFRKEGQNVTLSCEQNLNHDAMYWYRQDPGQGLRLIYYSQIVNDFQKGDIAEGYSVSREKKESFPLTVTSAQKNPTAFYLCASSIVGGGYTFGSGTRLTVV.

V and J are TRBV9 and TRBJ2-2; 10 positions agree with TRBD2. Germline V gives CDR1 SGDLS, CDR2 YYNGEE. The CDR3 spans 16 residues. With 4 bases clipped from V and 6 bases from J, the junction kept 9 bases outside the gene matches. In nucleotides, the CDR3 is TGTGCCAGCAGCCCCCGTAGCGGGGGGCCGTCCGGGGAGCTGTTTTTT. This translates into CASSPRSGGPSGELFF.

CDR3: CASSLLAANTGELFF. The CDR3 DNA reads TGCGCCAGCAGCCTCCTAGCGGCGAACACCGGGGAGCTGTTTTTT. The chain joins TRBV4-1 to TRBJ2-2, with TRBD2 identical over 7 bases. The CDR3 totals 15 residues. Germline V gives CDR1 MGHRA, CDR2 YSYEKL. Trimming cost V 4 bases and J 0 bases; bases outside gene matches: 2.

The rearrangement links TRBV27 to TRBJ2-7, with 7 positions matching TRBD2. The junction had 8 bases not matched to a gene; V was cut back by 9 bases and J by 3 bases. CDR1 is MNHEY, CDR2 SMNVEV, per germline (reference sequence). The length of the CDR3 is 13 residues. CDR3 bases: TGTGCCAGTTCTTTTGGGACTAACTACGAGCAGTACTTC. It codes for CASSFGTNYEQYF.

The sample holds one count of this clone. CDR3 in amino acids: CASSSLGGLARDTQYF. In DNA form, the CDR3 reads TGCGCCAGCAGCAGCTTGGGTGGTCTAGCGAGAGATACGCAGTATTTT. V is TRBV5-1 and J is TRBJ2-3; tentatively, D is TRBD2 (6 bases). Trimming stripped 4 bases from V and 5 bases from J, with 20 bases between. The V gene's germline CDR1 is SGHRS and CDR2 YFSETQ. The CDR3 spans 16 residues.

The chain combines TRBV19 with TRBJ1-5; D perhaps matches TRBD1 (6 bases). Trimming stripped 4 bases from V and 0 bases from J, with 10 bases between. Per the germline V gene, CDR1 is LNHDA and CDR2 is SQIVND (reference sequence). The CDR3 loop spans 15 amino acids. CDR3 sequence reads: CASSSGGYSNQPQHF. The CDR3 DNA is TGTGCCAGTAGTAGCGGGGGCTATAGCAATCAGCCCCAGCATTTT.